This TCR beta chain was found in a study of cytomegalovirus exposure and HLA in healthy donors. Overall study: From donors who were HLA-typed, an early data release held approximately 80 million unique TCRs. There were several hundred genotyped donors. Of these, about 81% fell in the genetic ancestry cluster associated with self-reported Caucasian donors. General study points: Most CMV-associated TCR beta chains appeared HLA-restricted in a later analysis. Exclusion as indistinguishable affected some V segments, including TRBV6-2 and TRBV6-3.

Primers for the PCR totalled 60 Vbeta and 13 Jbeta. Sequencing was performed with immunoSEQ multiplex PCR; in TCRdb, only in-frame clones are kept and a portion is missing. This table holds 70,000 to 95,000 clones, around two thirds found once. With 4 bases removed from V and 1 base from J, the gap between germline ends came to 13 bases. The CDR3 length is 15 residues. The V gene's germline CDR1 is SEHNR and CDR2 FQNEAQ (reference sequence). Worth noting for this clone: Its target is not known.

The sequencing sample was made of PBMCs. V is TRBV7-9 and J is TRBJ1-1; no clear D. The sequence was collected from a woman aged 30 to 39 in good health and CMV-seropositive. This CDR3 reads CASSSAPTGNTEAFF. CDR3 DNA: TGTGCCAGCAGCTCAGCGCCGACGGGGAACACTGAAGCTTTCTTT.